This is a list of T cell receptor beta chains from one sample in a study of blood T cell repertoires in COVID-19. Here immunoSEQ multiplex PCR was the method, and the copy in TCRdb shows in-frame clones only, minus some. The sample includes 95,000 or so clones, roughly four fifths of them seen just once. The sample comprised peripheral blood. All receptors derive from a man older than 75 with COVID-19, enrolled during active disease. Each CDR3 is given with its conserved first and last residue. Fields, in order: J gene, D gene, V gene, clone size, CDR3 protein, CDR3 DNA. A D gene is named only where the DNA matches it firmly. Clone size is stated in some rows and not others, as once, few, many or a class when expanded.

J: TRBJ1-1; D: -; V: TRBV4-2; size: -; CDR3: CASSQGVQEVNTEAFF; DNA: TGTGCCAGCAGCCAAGGGGTTCAGGAAGTTAACACTGAAGCTTTCTTT
J: TRBJ2-1; D: -; V: TRBV3-1/TRBV3-2; size: -; CDR3: CASSQAGGDNEQFF; DNA: TGTGCCAGCAGCCAAGCAGGAGGAGATAATGAGCAGTTCTTC
J: TRBJ2-3; D: TRBD2; V: TRBV4-2; size: -; CDR3: CASSLTSGGTDTQYF; DNA: TGTGCCAGCAGCCTCACTAGCGGGGGCACAGATACGCAGTATTTT
J: TRBJ2-7; D: -; V: TRBV7-2; size: medium-sized; CDR3: CASSFGFGRGGYEQYF; DNA: TGTGCCAGCAGCTTCGGTTTTGGAAGAGGAGGTTACGAGCAGTACTTC
J: TRBJ2-7; D: -; V: TRBV14; size: few; CDR3: CASSRLQGYEQYF; DNA: TGTGCCAGCAGTCGGCTACAGGGCTACGAGCAGTACTTC
J: TRBJ2-2; D: -; V: TRBV3-1/TRBV3-2; size: -; CDR3: CASSLQSYTGELFF; DNA: TGTGCCAGCAGCCTACAAAGTTACACCGGGGAGCTGTTTTTT
J: TRBJ2-5; D: -; V: TRBV11-2; size: -; CDR3: CASSSAGQRQETQYF; DNA: TGTGCCAGCAGCTCCGCGGGACAGCGACAAGAGACCCAGTACTTC
J: TRBJ1-4; D: TRBD1; V: TRBV27; size: -; CDR3: CASSSLSLTGGREKLFF; DNA: TGTGCCAGCAGTTCCCTATCATTGACAGGGGGTAGGGAAAAACTGTTTTTT
J: TRBJ2-1; D: -; V: TRBV27; size: -; CDR3: CASSFSIGTSTYNEQFF; DNA: TGTGCCAGCAGTTTCTCCATTGGGACATCAACATACAATGAGCAGTTCTTC
J: TRBJ1-1; D: -; V: TRBV19; size: once; CDR3: CASIKGLGNTEAFF; DNA: TGTGCCAGTATAAAGGGGTTGGGGAACACTGAAGCTTTCTTT
J: TRBJ1-2; D: TRBD1; V: TRBV10-3; size: once; CDR3: CAISGTGGNYGYTF; DNA: TGTGCCATCAGTGGGACAGGGGGAAACTATGGCTACACCTTC
J: TRBJ2-7; D: -; V: TRBV3-1/TRBV3-2; size: -; CDR3: CASSQGEAAPYEQYF; DNA: TGTGCCAGCAGCCAAGGGGAAGCGGCTCCCTACGAGCAGTACTTC
J: TRBJ2-1; D: TRBD1; V: TRBV19; size: -; CDR3: CASSIDRGTGKFF; DNA: TGTGCCAGTAGTATAGATCGGGGGACAGGGAAGTTCTTC
J: TRBJ2-3; D: TRBD2; V: TRBV29-1; size: -; CDR3: CSVAGGSTVSTDTQYF; DNA: TGCAGCGTTGCGGGAGGGTCGACGGTAAGCACAGATACGCAGTATTTT
J: TRBJ1-1; D: -; V: TRBV19; size: -; CDR3: CASSMGQVEAFF; DNA: TGTGCCAGTAGTATGGGGCAGGTGGAAGCTTTCTTT
J: TRBJ1-2; D: -; V: TRBV30; size: -; CDR3: CAWSVGAGYTF; DNA: TGTGCCTGGAGTGTGGGGGCTGGCTACACCTTC
J: TRBJ1-4; D: -; V: TRBV23-1; size: -; CDR3: CASSRGPGHSRKDEKLFF; DNA: TGCGCCAGCAGTCGAGGTCCGGGACACTCCCGTAAGGATGAAAAACTGTTTTTT
J: TRBJ1-6; D: TRBD1; V: TRBV19; size: -; CDR3: CASRRDRASPLHF; DNA: TGTGCCAGTAGGAGGGACAGGGCTTCACCCCTCCACTTT
J: TRBJ1-4; D: TRBD1; V: TRBV29-1; size: -; CDR3: CSVAGGRGITNEKLFF; DNA: TGCAGCGTTGCAGGAGGCAGGGGGATAACTAATGAAAAACTGTTTTTT
J: TRBJ2-2; D: TRBD1; V: TRBV7-8; size: few; CDR3: CASSPLTGTGNTGELFF; DNA: TGTGCCAGCAGCCCACTGACCGGGACAGGGAACACCGGGGAGCTGTTTTTT
J: TRBJ2-1; D: TRBD2; V: TRBV11-3; size: -; CDR3: CASSLSGGIYNEQFF; DNA: TGTGCCAGCAGCTTAAGCGGGGGCATCTACAATGAGCAGTTCTTC
J: TRBJ2-2; D: TRBD2; V: TRBV18; size: -; CDR3: CASSPRALAGALDTGELFF; DNA: TGTGCCAGCTCACCAAGGGCGCTAGCGGGAGCCCTAGACACCGGGGAGCTGTTTTTT
J: TRBJ2-3; D: TRBD2; V: TRBV4-3; size: -; CDR3: CASSPTLERGGLSADTQYF; DNA: TGCGCCAGCAGCCCGACCCTCGAGCGGGGGGGCCTTAGTGCAGATACGCAGTATTTT
J: TRBJ2-1; D: -; V: TRBV21-1; size: few; CDR3: CASSTLRGGGGYNEQFF; DNA: TGTGCCAGCAGCACCCTCCGGGGGGGAGGGGGTTACAATGAGCAGTTCTTC
J: TRBJ1-4; D: -; V: TRBV6-6; size: -; CDR3: CASSPRGLSNEKLFF; DNA: TGTGCCAGCAGCCCCAGGGGTCTGTCTAATGAAAAACTGTTTTTT
J: TRBJ2-3; D: TRBD2; V: TRBV6-1; size: -; CDR3: CASSEAPSGSGDTQYF; DNA: TGTGCCAGCAGTGAAGCTCCTAGCGGGAGTGGAGATACGCAGTATTTT
J: TRBJ1-2; D: -; V: TRBV29-1; size: -; CDR3: CSVLTPEVHTYGYTF; DNA: TGCAGCGTTCTTACTCCAGAGGTACACACCTATGGCTACACCTTC
J: TRBJ2-1; D: TRBD2; V: TRBV5-1; size: -; CDR3: CASSLVGLAGGSSFF; DNA: TGCGCCAGCAGCTTGGTGGGACTAGCGGGAGGGTCGTCGTTCTTC
J: TRBJ2-3; D: -; V: TRBV2; size: -; CDR3: CASRWQRTLTDTQYF; DNA: TGTGCCAGCAGGTGGCAGCGGACCCTCACAGATACGCAGTATTTT
J: TRBJ1-6; D: -; V: TRBV15; size: -; CDR3: CATSSMGGSNSPLHF; DNA: TGTGCCACCAGCTCTATGGGGGGAAGCAATTCACCCCTCCACTTT
J: TRBJ2-7; D: -; V: TRBV7-8; size: few; CDR3: CASSLAPWGDEQYF; DNA: TGTGCCAGCAGCTTAGCGCCTTGGGGCGACGAGCAGTACTTC
J: TRBJ1-1; D: TRBD1; V: TRBV5-6; size: -; CDR3: CASSLAPGGRNEAFF; DNA: TGTGCCAGCAGCTTGGCTCCAGGGGGCAGGAATGAAGCTTTCTTT
J: TRBJ2-7; D: -; V: TRBV28; size: -; CDR3: CASRRAQQGQYF; DNA: TGTGCCAGCAGGAGGGCGCAACAGGGGCAGTACTTC
J: TRBJ1-2; D: -; V: TRBV28; size: -; CDR3: CATLRSPNYGYTF; DNA: TGTGCCACACTGAGGTCCCCCAACTATGGCTACACCTTC
J: TRBJ2-2; D: -; V: TRBV28; size: -; CDR3: CASAPGGTNTGELFF; DNA: TGTGCCAGCGCTCCGGGCGGGACGAACACCGGGGAGCTGTTTTTT
J: TRBJ2-5; D: TRBD2; V: TRBV28; size: -; CDR3: CASSPSLAGVRETQYF; DNA: TGTGCCAGCAGTCCCTCCCTAGCGGGAGTAAGGGAGACCCAGTACTTC
J: TRBJ2-7; D: -; V: TRBV4-1; size: once; CDR3: CASSQTPGTLYEQYF; DNA: TGCGCCAGCAGCCAGACACCGGGGACTCTCTACGAGCAGTACTTC
J: TRBJ2-3; D: TRBD2; V: TRBV11-3; size: -; CDR3: CASSLTSGADTQYF; DNA: TGTGCCAGCAGCTTAACTAGCGGGGCAGATACGCAGTATTTT
J: TRBJ1-2; D: TRBD1; V: TRBV6-2/TRBV6-3; size: -; CDR3: CASSDRAYGYTF; DNA: TGTGCCAGCAGTGACAGGGCCTATGGCTACACCTTC
J: TRBJ1-3; D: -; V: TRBV11-1; size: -; CDR3: CASSSVRSGNTIYF; DNA: TGTGCCAGCAGCTCGGTTCGCTCTGGAAACACCATATATTTT
J: TRBJ2-2; D: TRBD1; V: TRBV7-8; size: -; CDR3: CASSPGQGLGGELFF; DNA: TGTGCCAGCAGCCCTGGACAGGGGTTGGGCGGGGAGCTGTTTTTT
J: TRBJ2-1; D: -; V: TRBV2; size: -; CDR3: CASSELGTRGYNEQFF; DNA: TGTGCCAGCAGTGAATTGGGGACAAGAGGATACAATGAGCAGTTCTTC
J: TRBJ2-5; D: TRBD1; V: TRBV5-1; size: many; CDR3: CASSLQGETQYF; DNA: TGCGCCAGCAGCTTACAGGGGGAGACCCAGTACTTC
J: TRBJ2-3; D: -; V: TRBV19; size: -; CDR3: CASSSARIKRNTDTQYF; DNA: TGTGCCAGTAGTAGCGCTCGAATCAAACGAAACACAGATACGCAGTATTTT
J: TRBJ1-6; D: TRBD1; V: TRBV7-9; size: -; CDR3: CASSSGQGDSPLHF; DNA: TGTGCCAGCAGCTCGGGACAGGGAGATTCACCCCTCCACTTT
J: TRBJ2-7; D: TRBD2; V: TRBV5-1; size: -; CDR3: CASSLDGGRPLEQYF; DNA: TGCGCCAGCAGCTTGGACGGCGGGAGACCCCTCGAGCAGTACTTC
J: TRBJ2-7; D: -; V: TRBV5-1; size: -; CDR3: CASTLDGGGGEQYF; DNA: TGCGCCAGCACACTTGATGGGGGAGGAGGCGAGCAGTACTTC
J: TRBJ1-2; D: -; V: TRBV28; size: -; CDR3: CASSLAAYGYTF; DNA: TGTGCCAGCAGTTTAGCGGCCTATGGCTACACCTTC
J: TRBJ2-5; D: TRBD1; V: TRBV5-1; size: -; CDR3: CASSFGTGDVETQYF; DNA: TGCGCCAGCAGCTTCGGGACAGGGGACGTAGAGACCCAGTACTTC
J: TRBJ2-3; D: -; V: TRBV7-2; size: -; CDR3: CASSLAPNTDTQYF; DNA: TGTGCCAGCAGCTTAGCCCCAAACACAGATACGCAGTATTTT
J: TRBJ1-1; D: -; V: TRBV4-2; size: -; CDR3: CASSQRQTNTEAFF; DNA: TGTGCCAGCAGCCAACGACAAACGAACACTGAAGCTTTCTTT
J: TRBJ2-1; D: -; V: TRBV6-6; size: -; CDR3: CASSYRDINEQFF; DNA: TGTGCCAGCAGTTACCGGGACATTAATGAGCAGTTCTTC
J: TRBJ1-3; D: -; V: TRBV6-5; size: -; CDR3: CASSSPISGNTIYF; DNA: TGTGCCAGCAGTTCTCCTATCTCTGGAAACACCATATATTTT
J: TRBJ2-5; D: TRBD1; V: TRBV7-8; size: -; CDR3: CASSPRFRQGQETQYF; DNA: TGTGCCAGCAGCCCACGGTTTCGACAGGGGCAAGAGACCCAGTACTTC
J: TRBJ2-7; D: -; V: TRBV10-3; size: -; CDR3: CAISEPGENYEQYF; DNA: TGTGCCATCAGCGAGCCGGGGGAGAATTACGAGCAGTACTTC